Included here is one T cell receptor (beta chain) sequence, with context. This clone was detected once. This receptor's antigen is unknown. One base away there is no much larger clone; base qualities are not given. Donors were healthy HIV-negative adults with no recently reported acute infections or vaccinations. All donors were Caucasian adults living in Nashville, Tennessee, USA. CD4+ T cells were enriched through magnetic negative selection, after which naive cells were positively selected on CD45RA and the remaining negative fraction served as the memory subset. After blood collection by leukapheresis, PBMCs were isolated using Ficoll-Histopaque density gradient centrifugation and then cryopreserved in the vapor phase of liquid nitrogen. Analytical flow cytometry was used to check the purity and quantity of each magnetically sorted T cell population. Genomic DNA was isolated from each sorted fraction and quantified by UV absorbance on a Nanodrop 2000c.

V was cut back by 5 bases and J by 0 bases, leaving a gap of 5 bases between them. In the germline V gene (reference sequence), CDR1 corresponds to LNHDA and CDR2 to SQIVND. The CDR3 contains 12 residues, cysteine and phenylalanine counted. Only CDR3 DNA is held: 36 bases, read in frame from base 1. TCR CDR3 regions were amplified from genomic DNA by multiplex PCR using the deep immunoSEQ assay. Genomic DNA extracted from each cell subset was distributed evenly over all wells of several immunoSEQ 96-well plates, and each plate served as one replicate. Each replicate PCR for sorted subsets received approximately 220 ng genomic DNA, equal to roughly 29,000 T cell genomes. The purified libraries were quantified using a Qubit 3.0 fluorometer, sized with a Bioanalyzer 2100, and then quantified again using the KAPA Library Quantification kit. A separate single-read 150-cycle Illumina NextSeq 550 flow cell was used to sequence each immunoSEQ 96-well plate. In the source study's methods: Because the immunoSEQ output included only junctional sequences and no quality scores, the filtering could not be the same as the filtering used for full-length reads. To assign V/J genes and CDR3, sequences were annotated against IMGT germline references using PyIR, a Python wrapper for IgBLAST v1.9. Reads with weak V/J assignments (E-value above 1e-6), missing CDR3, stop codons, out-of-frame junctions, or ambiguous translated residues were removed. V3J clonotypes were defined as sequences sharing an identical inferred V gene, J gene, and CDR3 amino acid sequence. The percentage overlap between two repertoires was calculated by dividing the number of shared unique clonotypes by the size of the smaller repertoire. RTK rarefaction, the Chao1 estimator, and Recon v2.1 estimates of unobserved clonotypes were used to assess repertoire richness. For all TCRbeta clonotypes obtained by the gDNA method from a handful of donors, generation probabilities were computed with OLGA. Imported from immuneACCESS, the table was reduced by TCRdb to in-frame sequences with V and J called. These copies leave out some clones; in studies compared against another copy, an unresolved V gene accounts for under half, and the cause of the remainder is not known. V, J and clone size derive from that table, while D and trimming were established from the DNA sequence. In all, the sample holds approximately 1,500,000 clones, and roughly 96% of those were seen once. The ten largest clones add up to about 1% of the sample.

This record comes from a study of shared clonotypes between healthy human individuals (dated by TCRdb to between 2020 and 2021). With regard to the full study: A few men and two women, aged 18 to 49 years, made up the cohort. Between about 0.8 and 9.5 billion PBMCs per donor were obtained by leukapheresis. Per donor, three plates each were used for CD4 naive and CD4 memory, two for CD8 naive, and one for CD8 memory. Different laboratories and diverse techniques were used to prepare libraries and sequence TCR repertoires, to increase sequencing depth and limit assay-specific biases. Blood TCR repertoires of a handful of healthy adults were deeply sequenced to estimate repertoire size and the extent of clonotype sharing between individuals. The paper's findings and limits, for the study overall: Because the study included a small number of donors, the genetic and exposure-history diversity represented was limited. Pairwise subsampling led to the expectation that sequencing depth would affect the degree of clonotype sharing among donors. Sampling was restricted to blood, and TCR repertoires in tissues likely differ from the TCR repertoires found in blood. Compared with non-shared clonotypes, the clonotypes found in all four sorted-subset donors had higher generation probabilities. Naive subsets generally had larger estimated clonotype richness than memory subsets did. Even with the large sequencing depth, rarefaction of the sorted-subset datasets indicated that sequencing was incomplete. Approximately 5% of naive CD4, around 4% of naive CD8, around 2.3% of memory CD4, and around 0.4% of memory CD8 clonotypes were shared across four donors.

The sample was naive CD4+ T cells sorted from blood. The sample's cell subset or site label, decoded: CD45RA+ positively selected. The V gene is TRBV19 and the J gene is TRBJ2-7, with the D gene uncertain. This receptor was identified in a man aged 25 to 45 in good health. CDR3 protein: CASSAHSYEQYF. The bases are TGTGCCAGTAGTGCTCACTCCTACGAGCAGTACTTC.